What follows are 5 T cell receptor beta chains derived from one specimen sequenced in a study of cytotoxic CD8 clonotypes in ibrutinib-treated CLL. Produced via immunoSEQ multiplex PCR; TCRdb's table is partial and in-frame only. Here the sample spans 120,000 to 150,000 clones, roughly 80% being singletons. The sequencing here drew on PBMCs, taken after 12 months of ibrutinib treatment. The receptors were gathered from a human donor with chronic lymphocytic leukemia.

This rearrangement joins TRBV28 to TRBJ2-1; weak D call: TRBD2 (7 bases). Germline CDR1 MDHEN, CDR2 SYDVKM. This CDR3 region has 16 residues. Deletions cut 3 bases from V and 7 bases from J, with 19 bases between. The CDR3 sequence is CASSLRREGEGNEQFF. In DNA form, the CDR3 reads TGTGCCAGCAGTTTGAGAAGGGAGGGGGAAGGAAATGAGCAGTTCTTC.

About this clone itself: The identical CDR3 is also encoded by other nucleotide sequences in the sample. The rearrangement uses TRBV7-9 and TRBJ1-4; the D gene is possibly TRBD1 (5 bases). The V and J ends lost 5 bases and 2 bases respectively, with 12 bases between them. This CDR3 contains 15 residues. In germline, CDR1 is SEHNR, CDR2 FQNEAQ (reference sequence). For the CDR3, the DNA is TGTGCCAGCAGCCTGACTTGGGGCACTAATGAAAAACTGTTTTTT. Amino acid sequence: CASSLTWGTNEKLFF.

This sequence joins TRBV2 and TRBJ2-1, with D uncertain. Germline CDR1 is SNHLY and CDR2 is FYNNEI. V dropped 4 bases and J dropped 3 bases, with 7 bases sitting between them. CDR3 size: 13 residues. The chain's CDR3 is CASSVEFYNEQFF. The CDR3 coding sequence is TGTGCCAGCAGTGTGGAGTTCTACAATGAGCAGTTCTTC.

The CDR3 DNA follows: TGTGCCACCAGCAGTCGCCCTCGGTCCTACTGGAGCACTGAAGCTTTCTTT. This sequence encodes CATSSRPRSYWSTEAFF. This sequence joins TRBV15 and TRBJ1-1; no definite D call. Germline V gene data show CDR1 as LNHNV and CDR2 as YYDKDF (reference sequence). The CDR3 loop spans 17 amino acids. The V gene lost 3 bases and the J gene lost 4 bases, with 21 bases spanning the gap.

The CDR3 loop reads CAWSRRGSLFPQHF. CDR3 DNA: TGTGCCTGGAGCCGGAGGGGATCCTTGTTTCCCCAGCATTTT. This chain uses TRBV30 with TRBJ1-5; D perhaps matches TRBD1 (5 bases). The CDR3 runs 14 residues. Germline CDR1 is GTSNPN and CDR2 is SVGIG (reference sequence). The V and J ends lost 3 bases and 10 bases respectively, with 19 bases between them.